Each of the 8 T cell receptor beta chains below was sequenced from the same sample in a study of T cell clonotyping in hematopoietic cell transplantation. Profiled with immunoSEQ multiplex PCR; TCRdb holds only in-frame clones, not every one. The table has 70,000 or so clones, over 90% seen once. Sequencing was done on a sample of peripheral blood mononuclear cells. Every receptor here comes from a man between 50 and 59 years old in good health. Some clones in this sample may be carry-over from other donors' samples.

The chain has TRBV28 and TRBJ2-7; D ambiguous. Per germline, CDR1 MDHEN and CDR2 SYDVKM. With 2 bases removed from V and 2 bases from J, the gap between germline ends came to 10 bases. The CDR3 sequence is 14 residues long. Written as DNA, the CDR3 is TGTGCCAGCAGTTTAGTAGATCGGCCCTACGAGCAGTACTTC. This gives the protein CASSLVDRPYEQYF.

The chain recombines TRBV5-1 with TRBJ1-5; D is uncertain. Trimming removed 1 base from V and 2 bases from J, with 16 bases in between. The CDR3 contains 17 residues. Germline loops: CDR1 SGHRS, CDR2 YFSETQ. CDR3 in amino acids: CASSLFGPGLGNQPQHF. The CDR3 DNA sequence: TGCGCCAGCAGCTTGTTCGGTCCCGGGCTTGGCAATCAGCCCCAGCATTTT.

This chain connects TRBV19 to TRBJ2-3; D unresolved. V gave up 5 bases and J gave up 0 bases, with 9 bases separating them. This CDR3 is built from 14 residues. Germline V gene lookup returns CDR1 LNHDA and CDR2 SQIVND (reference sequence). The DNA of the CDR3 is TGTGCCAGTAGTGATCGGGCTAGCACAGATACGCAGTATTTT. Residues: CASSDRASTDTQYF.

V is TRBV5-1 and J is TRBJ2-7, with 10 bases lining up with TRBD2. Germline trimming cut 2 bases from V and 2 bases from J; bases unmatched to any gene: 4. The germline CDR1 and CDR2 sequences are SGHRS and YFSETQ. CDR3 length: 15 residues. The CDR3 region has the DNA TGCGCCAGCAGCTTACTAGCGGGATCTACCTACGAGCAGTACTTC. Translating it yields CASSLLAGSTYEQYF.

V usage is TRBV7-9 and J usage is TRBJ1-5, with D maybe TRBD1 (5 bases). V dropped 1 base and J dropped 5 bases, with 9 bases sitting between them. Germline CDR1 SEHNR, CDR2 FQNEAQ (reference sequence). The CDR3 has 14 amino acids. The CDR3 DNA sequence: TGTGCCAGCAGCTTAGGGGGGTTACATCAGCCCCAGCATTTT. Residues: CASSLGGLHQPQHF.

Only a few counts were recorded for this clone. The rearrangement links TRBV30 to TRBJ1-1; D unresolved. V was pared by 2 bases and J by 0 bases, with 16 bases between. The V gene's germline CDR1 is GTSNPN and CDR2 SVGIG (reference sequence). The CDR3 length is 16 residues. The DNA for the CDR3 is TGTGCCTGGAGTCCGCCCTTCCGCCAACTGAACACTGAAGCTTTCTTT. It is translated as CAWSPPFRQLNTEAFF. Full variable domain (rest looked up from reference TRBV30 and TRBJ1-1): SQTIHQWPATLVQPVGSPLSLECTVEGTSNPNLYWYRQAAGRGLQLLFYSVGIGQISSEVPQNLSASRPQDRQFILSSKKLLLSDSGFYLCAWSPPFRQLNTEAFFGQGTRLTVV.

The chain employs TRBV4-1 and TRBJ2-3, with D unclear. The CDR3 covers 13 residues. Trimming pared 7 bases from V and 0 bases from J, leaving 8 bases between. Germline lookup yields CDR1 MGHRA and CDR2 YSYEKL. CDR3 residues: CASTPPSTDTQYF. The CDR3 DNA is TGCGCCAGCACCCCGCCGAGCACAGATACGCAGTATTTT.

The V call is TRBV6-6, the J call TRBJ2-3, with D uncertain. Trimming left V 8 bases short and J 4 bases short, with 16 bases between. Germline V gene lookup returns CDR1 MNHNY and CDR2 SVGAGI (reference sequence). CDR3 length: 14 residues. CDR3 in DNA: TGTGCCAGCTTTCTGGGTACGTCGGCAGATACGCAGTATTTT. Residues: CASFLGTSADTQYF.